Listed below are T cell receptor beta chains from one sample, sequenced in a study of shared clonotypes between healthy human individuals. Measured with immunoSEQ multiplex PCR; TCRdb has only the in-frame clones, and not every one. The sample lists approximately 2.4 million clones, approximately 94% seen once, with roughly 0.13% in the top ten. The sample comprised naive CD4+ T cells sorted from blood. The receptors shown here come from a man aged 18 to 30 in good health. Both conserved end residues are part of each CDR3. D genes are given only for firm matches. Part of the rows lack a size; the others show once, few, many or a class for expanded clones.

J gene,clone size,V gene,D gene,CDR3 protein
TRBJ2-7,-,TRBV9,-,CASSVDGGFSYEQYF
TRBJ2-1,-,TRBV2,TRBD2,CASSAGLAGRTRGDEQFF
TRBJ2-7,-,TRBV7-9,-,CASSQKRADSYEQYF
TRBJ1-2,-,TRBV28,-,CASSPQLGEIYGYTF
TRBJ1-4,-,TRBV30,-,CAWSSQTGLGEKLFF
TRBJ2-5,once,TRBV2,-,CASRWISSSGETQYF
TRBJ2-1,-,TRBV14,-,CASSQGGGEQFF
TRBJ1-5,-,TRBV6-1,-,CASRGTTSNQPQHF
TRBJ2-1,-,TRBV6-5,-,CASTSIGLSYNEQFF
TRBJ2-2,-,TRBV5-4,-,CASILDSSSTGELFF
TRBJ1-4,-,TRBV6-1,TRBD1,CASSDVTGVSEKLFF
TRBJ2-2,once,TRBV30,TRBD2,CAGIRTSGTNTGELFF
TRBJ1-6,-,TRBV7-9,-,CASSLSTYNSPLHF
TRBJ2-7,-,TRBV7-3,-,CASSLQPTTAYEQYF
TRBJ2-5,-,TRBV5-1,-,CASSPQGSYQETQYF
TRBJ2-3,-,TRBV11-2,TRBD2,CASRPSGRRTTDTQYF
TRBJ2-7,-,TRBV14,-,CASSQGVGLTYEQYF
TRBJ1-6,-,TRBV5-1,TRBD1,CASSVKQGENSPLHF
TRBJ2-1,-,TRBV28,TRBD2,CASSSLAASSYNEQFF
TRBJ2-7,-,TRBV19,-,CASSIKETTSSYEQYF
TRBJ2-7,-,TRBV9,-,CASSPGGGGPHYEQYF
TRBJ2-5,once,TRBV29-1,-,CSVERGHQETQYF
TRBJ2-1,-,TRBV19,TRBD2,CASTRGSGGSSYNEQFF
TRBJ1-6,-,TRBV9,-,CASSVEALYSPLHF
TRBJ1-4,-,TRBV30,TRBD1,CAWGGDRVPRKNEKLFF
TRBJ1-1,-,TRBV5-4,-,CASSPDPRTEAFF
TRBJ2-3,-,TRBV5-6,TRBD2,CASSLVSGTTDTQYF
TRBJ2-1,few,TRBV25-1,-,CASSDKGVYNEQFF
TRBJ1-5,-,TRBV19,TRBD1,CASSKGGTGTVSNQPQHF
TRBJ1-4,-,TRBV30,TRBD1,CAWSRQGGGFKATNEKLFF
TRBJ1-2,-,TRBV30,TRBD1,CAWSDPGTAVYGYTF
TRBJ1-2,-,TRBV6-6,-,CASSYKGYGYTF